The 16 T cell receptor beta chains given below trace back to one sample, sequenced in a study of read filtering for tumor transcriptome and immune sequencing. This library used around 400 ng RNA and molecular barcoded adaptors spanning alpha/delta and beta/gamma chains. TCRdb itself ran the reads through MiXCR, one entry per CDR3 protein. The sample has 50,000 or so distinct CDR3 sequences; more than 9% are singletons. The sample consisted of a population of CD138-negative cells sorted from bone marrow. These receptors were collected from a donor over 35 with multiple myeloma.

With respect to this clonotype: This clone may be a read error of a much larger clone one base away. The CDR3 sequence: CASSFMDGPMNTGELFF. The CDR3, as DNA: TGTGCCAGCAGTTTCATGGATGGCCCGATGAACACCGGGGAGCTGTTTTTT. The chain has TRBV12-3 or TRBV12-4 and TRBJ2-2, with D unclear. Deletions cut 3 bases from V and 1 base from J, with 15 bases between. The CDR3 contains 17 residues.

There are many counts of this clonotype. This chain links TRBV12-3 or TRBV12-4 with TRBJ1-5; D perhaps matches TRBD1 (5 bases). With 3 bases removed from V and 6 bases from J, the gap between germline ends came to 12 bases. The CDR3 totals 14 residues. CDR3 DNA sequence: TGTGCCAGCAGTTTCGCCAGTGGGGGTCAGCCCCAGCATTTT. Amino acid sequence: CASSFASGGQPQHF.

This clonotype occurred many times. The chain joins TRBV2 to TRBJ2-3; 8 bases align to TRBD2. Germline CDR1 reads SNHLY; CDR2 reads FYNNEI. V lost 2 bases to trimming and J lost 3 bases; unmatched junction nucleotides: 7. The CDR3 runs to 16 residues. The CDR3: CASSESAGASTDTQYF. Written as DNA, the CDR3 is TGTGCCAGCAGTGAATCAGCGGGGGCAAGTACAGATACGCAGTATTTT.

As for this clonotype: A much larger clone differs from this one at a single base, so this may be a read error. This chain uses TRBV10-3 with TRBJ1-6, with D unclear. V was pared by 3 bases and J by 7 bases, with 4 bases between. This CDR3 comprises 12 residues. Germline CDR1 ENHRY, CDR2 SYGVKD. In DNA, the CDR3 is TGTGCCATCAGTGACTGGAATTCACCCCTCCACTTT. This translates into CAISDWNSPLHF.

There are many counts of this clonotype. The chain couples TRBV3-1 to TRBJ2-4; 8 bases match TRBD1. This CDR3 contains 14 residues. Germline V gene sequence: CDR1 LGHDT, CDR2 YNNKEL (reference sequence). V was clipped by 4 bases and J by 9 bases; unmatched bases: 8. CDR3 loop: CASSLGTGKSIQYF. The CDR3 bases are TGTGCCAGCAGCCTCGGGACAGGCAAGAGCATTCAGTACTTC.

This clonotype has at least ten counts. The V call is TRBV28, the J call TRBJ2-5; maybe TRBD2 (5 bases). V was shortened by 2 bases and J by 5 bases, with 12 bases between the two germline ends. Germline-derived CDR1 and CDR2 are MDHEN and SYDVKM. The CDR3 extends over 14 amino acids. Written as DNA, the CDR3 is TGTGCCAGCAGTTTAGGAGGAACAGTGGAGACCCAGTACTTC. Translation: CASSLGGTVETQYF.

This clonotype has at least ten counts. The rearrangement links TRBV18 to TRBJ2-5, with D uncertain. The CDR3 totals 14 residues. CDR1 KGHSH and CDR2 LQKENI come from the germline V gene. Trimming took 3 bases from V and 4 from J, leaving 12 bases between them. CDR3 in amino acids: CASSPPQPPETQYF. DNA of the CDR3: TGTGCCAGCTCACCGCCACAGCCTCCAGAGACCCAGTACTTC.

Turning to this clonotype: A far larger clone is only one base removed, so a read error is likely. The V gene is TRBV7-6, the J gene TRBJ2-1, with D perhaps given as TRBD1 or TRBD2 (6 bases each). The germline CDR1 and CDR2 sequences are SGHVS and FNYEAQ. The CDR3 sequence is 16 residues long. This CDR3 reads CACSLRGQGSYNEQFF. For the CDR3, the DNA is TGTGCCTGCAGCTTACGGGGGCAGGGCTCCTACAATGAGCAGTTCTTC.

This clonotype was seen many times. The chain recombines TRBV6-2 or TRBV6-3 with TRBJ1-4; D may be TRBD1 (6 bases). V dropped 4 bases and J dropped 6 bases, with 15 bases sitting between them. This CDR3 has 15 amino acids. Looked up from germline, CDR1 is MNHEY and CDR2 is SVGEGT. This chain's CDR3 is CASSWEGVGDEKLFF. Written as DNA, the CDR3 is TGTGCCAGCAGTTGGGAGGGGGTTGGAGATGAAAAACTGTTTTTT.

This clonotype occurred many times. This chain uses TRBV29-1 with TRBJ2-7; no reliable D call. This CDR3 contains 12 residues. CDR1 SQVTM and CDR2 ANQGSEA come from the germline V gene. Trimming took 0 bases from V and 2 from J, leaving 5 bases between them. The CDR3 region is CSVEDRPYEQYF. In nucleotides, the CDR3 is TGCAGCGTTGAAGACAGGCCCTACGAGCAGTACTTC.

This clonotype was seen repeatedly, ten times or more. The rearrangement uses TRBV24-1 and TRBJ2-5; D is unresolved. The germline V and J ends were trimmed by 0 bases and 5 bases, with 3 bases remaining between them. The CDR3 covers 12 residues. The V gene's germline CDR1 is KGHDR and CDR2 SFDVKD. CDR3 protein: CATSDLLETQYF. In nucleotides, the CDR3 is TGTGCCACCAGTGATTTGCTGGAGACCCAGTACTTC.

The rearrangement uses TRBV6-2 or TRBV6-3 and TRBJ2-5; 12 positions agree with TRBD2. This CDR3 is built from 16 residues. With V trimmed by 2 bases and J by 5 bases, 6 bases remained unmatched. Germline V gene lookup returns CDR1 MNHEY and CDR2 SVGEGT. CDR3 bases: TGTGCCAGCAGTTACCTAGCGGGGGGGCGCGGGGAGACCCAGTACTTC. Its translation: CASSYLAGGRGETQYF.

This clonotype occurred many times. The gene calls are TRBV7-9 and TRBJ2-3, with D perhaps matching TRBD1 (5 bases). V was pared by 5 bases and J by 2 bases, with 17 bases between. In germline, CDR1 is SEHNR, CDR2 FQNEAQ (reference sequence). The CDR3 length is 16 residues. The CDR3 is CASSPFRETPTDTQYF. DNA for the CDR3: TGTGCCAGCAGCCCTTTCAGGGAAACTCCCACAGATACGCAGTATTTT.

At least ten counts were recorded for this clonotype. V usage is TRBV29-1 and J usage is TRBJ2-1, with D uncertain. Germline V gene data show CDR1 as SQVTM and CDR2 as ANQGSEA. The CDR3 has 12 residues. Trimming shortened V by 3 bases and J by 9 bases, and 12 bases separated the two germline ends. CDR3 nucleotides: TGCAGCGTTGACTTTGGGTCTGGTGAGCAGTTCTTC. It is translated as CSVDFGSGEQFF.

In this sample, this clonotype turned up many times. The chain links TRBV14 to TRBJ2-1; D uncertain. The V end lost 3 bases, the J end lost 0 bases, and 12 bases lay between the germline ends. CDR3 length: 16 residues. Germline CDR1 and CDR2: SGHDN and FVKESK. As DNA, the CDR3 is TGTGCCAGCAGCCAGACGCTCCAGAGCTCCTACAATGAGCAGTTCTTC. This encodes CASSQTLQSSYNEQFF.

In its sample, this clonotype was seen many times. The chain has TRBV6-2 or TRBV6-3 and TRBJ1-5; 7 bases fit TRBD1. CDR3 length: 16 amino acids. Germline CDR1 reads MNHEY; CDR2 reads SVGEGT. V was pared by 6 bases and J by 4 bases, with 12 bases of the junction left unmatched. The CDR3 DNA reads TGTGCCAGCAGCTCACAGGGGAATATGGGGAATCAGCCCCAGCATTTT. Its translation: CASSSQGNMGNQPQHF.